Listed below are T cell receptor beta chains from one sample, sequenced in a study of post-analysis software for immune sequencing data. TCRdb re-called the PCR reads through MiXCR, storing one row per CDR3 protein. The table shows roughly 730,000 distinct CDR3 sequences, with roughly 30% occurring only once. The sample was blood. Every receptor here comes from a girl between 5 and 17 years old with multiple sclerosis. Each CDR3 is given with its conserved first and last residue. A D gene is named only where the DNA matches it firmly. The size entry is marked missing in some rows and otherwise reads once, few, many or a size class.

v_gene	d_gene	abundance	j_gene	CDR3aa	CDR3nt
TRBV7-9	NA	NA	TRBJ2-1	CASSPTGEPNNEQFF	TGTGCCAGCAGCCCCACCGGGGAACCTAACAATGAGCAGTTCTTC
TRBV3-1	NA	NA	TRBJ1-1	CASSQDPQDEAFF	TGTGCCAGCAGCCAGGACCCACAGGACGAAGCTTTCTTT
TRBV6-6	NA	NA	TRBJ2-6	CASSSPLGTGANVLTF	TGTGCCAGCAGTTCCCCCTTAGGGACCGGGGCCAACGTCCTGACTTTC
TRBV14	TRBD2	NA	TRBJ2-1	CASSQREGGGNEQFF	TGTGCCAGCAGCCAAAGGGAGGGAGGTGGCAATGAGCAGTTCTTC
TRBV29-1	NA	many	TRBJ1-2	CSVDRPGTGYGYTF	TGCAGCGTTGATCGTCCCGGGACGGGATATGGCTACACCTTC
TRBV5-4	NA	NA	TRBJ2-5	CASSNGAQETQYF	TGTGCCAGCAGCAACGGGGCCCAAGAGACCCAGTACTTC
TRBV4-3	TRBD2	NA	TRBJ2-1	CASGQAERGKYNEQFF	TGCGCCAGCGGCCAAGCCGAGCGGGGGAAGTACAATGAGCAGTTCTTC
TRBV27	TRBD1	NA	TRBJ2-7	CASSLNTRQGGGYEQYF	TGTGCCAGCAGTTTAAATACGAGACAGGGGGGGGGCTACGAGCAGTACTTC
TRBV20-1	NA	NA	TRBJ2-7	CSAEGSTYEQYF	TGCAGTGCCGAGGGATCAACCTACGAGCAGTACTTC
TRBV6-2/TRBV6-3	NA	NA	TRBJ2-1	CASSTGLINNEQFF	TGTGCCAGCAGTACGGGACTTATTAACAATGAGCAGTTCTTC
TRBV29-1	NA	few	TRBJ2-3	CSVEDNLQGRLDTQYF	TGCAGCGTTGAAGATAATTTGCAGGGGAGGTTAGATACGCAGTATTTT
TRBV29-1	NA	NA	TRBJ2-1	CSVGSVDEQFF	TGCAGCGTTGGGTCGGTGGATGAGCAGTTCTTC
TRBV24-1	TRBD1	NA	TRBJ2-3	CATSDPGQGAADTQYF	TGTGCCACCAGTGACCCCGGACAGGGGGCAGCAGATACGCAGTATTTT
TRBV20-1	TRBD2	NA	TRBJ2-1	CSASGLAGLNEQFF	TGCAGTGCTAGTGGACTAGCCGGACTCAATGAGCAGTTCTTC
TRBV5-1	NA	few	TRBJ1-2	CASSRQDPYGYTF	TGCGCCAGCAGCAGACAGGACCCCTATGGCTACACCTTC
TRBV20-1	NA	NA	TRBJ2-5	CSAGWASQETQYF	TGCAGTGCTGGGTGGGCCAGCCAGGAGACCCAGTACTTC
TRBV7-2	NA	few	TRBJ2-1	CASSPDGTSRGGEQFF	TGTGCCAGCAGCCCCGATGGGACCTCACGCGGCGGTGAGCAGTTCTTC
TRBV28	NA	few	TRBJ2-7	CASSSTDTYEQYF	TGTGCCAGCAGCTCGACTGACACATACGAGCAGTACTTC
TRBV7-2	NA	NA	TRBJ2-6	CASSFSRLSGANVLTF	TGTGCCAGCAGCTTTAGCCGTCTTTCTGGGGCCAACGTCCTGACTTTC
TRBV24-1	NA	NA	TRBJ2-6	CATSDPGPSGANVLTF	TGTGCCACCAGTGATCCGGGTCCATCTGGGGCCAACGTCCTGACTTTC
TRBV18	NA	many	TRBJ2-5	CASSPRAGETQYF	TGTGCCAGCTCACCAAGGGCGGGAGAGACCCAGTACTTC
TRBV5-5	NA	NA	TRBJ2-1	CASSFLLATPYNEQFF	TGTGCCAGCAGCTTCCTACTAGCTACCCCCTACAATGAGCAGTTCTTC
TRBV2	NA	NA	TRBJ2-1	CASLPRQKSYNEQFF	TGTGCCAGCCTCCCTCGTCAGAAGAGTTACAATGAGCAGTTCTTC
TRBV18	TRBD1	NA	TRBJ1-1	CASSPGQGTEAFF	TGTGCCAGCTCACCGGGACAGGGCACTGAAGCTTTCTTT
TRBV10-3	NA	few	TRBJ2-3	CAIGTQNTDTQYF	TGTGCCATCGGGACTCAGAACACAGATACGCAGTATTTT
TRBV5-5	NA	few	TRBJ2-5	CASSRPSGSQETQYF	TGTGCCAGCAGCCGGCCGAGTGGCTCCCAAGAGACCCAGTACTTC